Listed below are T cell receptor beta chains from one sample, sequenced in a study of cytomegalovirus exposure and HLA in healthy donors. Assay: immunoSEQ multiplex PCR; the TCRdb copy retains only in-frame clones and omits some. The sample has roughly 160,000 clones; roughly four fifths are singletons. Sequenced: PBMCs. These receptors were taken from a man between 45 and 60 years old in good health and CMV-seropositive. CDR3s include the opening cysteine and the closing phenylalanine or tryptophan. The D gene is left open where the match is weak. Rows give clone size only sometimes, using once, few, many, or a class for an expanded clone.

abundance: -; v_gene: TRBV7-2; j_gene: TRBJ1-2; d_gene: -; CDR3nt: TGTGCCAGCAGCTTAGTATCAGGGACTGTCGACTATGGCTACACCTTC; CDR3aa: CASSLVSGTVDYGYTF
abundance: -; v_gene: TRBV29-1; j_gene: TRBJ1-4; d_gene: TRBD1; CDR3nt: TGCGGGGGGACAGGGCGATTCGAAAAACTGTTTTTT; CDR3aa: CGGTGRFEKLFF
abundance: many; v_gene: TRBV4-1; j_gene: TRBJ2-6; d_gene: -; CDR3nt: TGCGCCAGCAGCCCCATCGGGGGGGCCAACGTCCTGACTTTC; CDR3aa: CASSPIGGANVLTF
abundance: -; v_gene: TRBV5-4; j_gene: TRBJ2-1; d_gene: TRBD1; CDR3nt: TGTGCCAGCAGCTTGGGAGGGGGACAGGTAACCTACAATGAGCAGTTCTTC; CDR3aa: CASSLGGGQVTYNEQFF
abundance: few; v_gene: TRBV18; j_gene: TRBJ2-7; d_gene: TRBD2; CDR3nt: TGTGCCAGCTCACGACTAGCGGGGGTGTACGAGCAGTACTTC; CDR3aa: CASSRLAGVYEQYF
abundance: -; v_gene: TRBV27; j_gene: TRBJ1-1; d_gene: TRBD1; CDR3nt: TGTGCCAGCAGTTGGGACAGGGGCATAGGTGAAGCTTTCTTT; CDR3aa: CASSWDRGIGEAFF
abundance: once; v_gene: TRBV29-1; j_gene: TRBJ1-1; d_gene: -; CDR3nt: TGCAGCGTTGAAGAGGGGGCGTACACTGAAGCTTTCTTT; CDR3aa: CSVEEGAYTEAFF
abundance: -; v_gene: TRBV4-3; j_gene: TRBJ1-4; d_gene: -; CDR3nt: TGCGCCAGCAGCCAAGGGGTCGGGGGGGCTAATGAAAAACTGTTTTTT; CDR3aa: CASSQGVGGANEKLFF
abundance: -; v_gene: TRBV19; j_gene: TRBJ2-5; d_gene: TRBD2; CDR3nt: TGTGCCAGTATTGGGACTAGCGGGAGTGGGACCCAGTACTTC; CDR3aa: CASIGTSGSGTQYF
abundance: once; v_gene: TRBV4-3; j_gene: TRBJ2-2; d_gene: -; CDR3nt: TGCGCCAGCAGCCAAGCAGAATCCGGTCAGGGCCCCACCGGGGAGCTGTTTTTT; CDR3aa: CASSQAESGQGPTGELFF
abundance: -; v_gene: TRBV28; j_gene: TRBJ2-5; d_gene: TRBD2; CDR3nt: TGTGCCAGCAGCAAAGGACTAGAGGAGACCCAGTACTTC; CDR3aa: CASSKGLEETQYF
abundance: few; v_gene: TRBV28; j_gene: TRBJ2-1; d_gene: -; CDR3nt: TGTGCCAGCAGTAACGCGAACCGTAATATCAATGAGCAGTTCTTC; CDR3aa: CASSNANRNINEQFF
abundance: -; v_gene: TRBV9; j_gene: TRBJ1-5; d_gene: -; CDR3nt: TGTGCCAGCAGCGTAGTAAAAAAAAACAATCAGCCCCAGCATTTT; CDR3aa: CASSVVKKNNQPQHF
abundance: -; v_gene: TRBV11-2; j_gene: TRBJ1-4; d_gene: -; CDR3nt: TGTGCCAGCAGCCAAGGGGGGGCAACTAATGAAAAACTGTTTTTT; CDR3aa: CASSQGGATNEKLFF
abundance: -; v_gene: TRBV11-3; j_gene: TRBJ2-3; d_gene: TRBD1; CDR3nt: TGTGCCAGCAGCCATCGGACAGGATTAACAGATACGCAGTATTTT; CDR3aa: CASSHRTGLTDTQYF
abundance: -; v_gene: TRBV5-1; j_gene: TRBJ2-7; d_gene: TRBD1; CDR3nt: TGCGCCAGCAGCAAGGGACAGGGACCCTACGAGCAGTACTTC; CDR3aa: CASSKGQGPYEQYF
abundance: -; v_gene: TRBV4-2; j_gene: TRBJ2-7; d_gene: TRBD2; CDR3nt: TGTGCCAGCAGCCAAGGGGGAGGGTTCATGCCCTACGAGCAGTACTTC; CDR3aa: CASSQGGGFMPYEQYF
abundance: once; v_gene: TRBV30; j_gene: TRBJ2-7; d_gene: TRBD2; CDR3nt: TGTGCCTGGAGTGGGACTAGCGGGGGCTACGAGCAGTACTTC; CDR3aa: CAWSGTSGGYEQYF
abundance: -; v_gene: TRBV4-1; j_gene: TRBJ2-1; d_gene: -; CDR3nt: TGCGCCAGCAGCCAGCAATGGCCTAGCTGGGGCAATGAGCAGTTCTTC; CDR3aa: CASSQQWPSWGNEQFF
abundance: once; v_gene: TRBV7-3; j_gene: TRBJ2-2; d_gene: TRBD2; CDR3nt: TGTGCCAGCAGCACTACCGGGACTAGTAGCGGGGAGCTGTTTTTT; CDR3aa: CASSTTGTSSGELFF
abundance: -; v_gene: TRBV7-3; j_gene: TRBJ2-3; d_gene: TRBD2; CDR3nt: TGTGCCAGCAGCTTAAACGGGGGGGATGATACGCAGTATTTT; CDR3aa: CASSLNGGDDTQYF
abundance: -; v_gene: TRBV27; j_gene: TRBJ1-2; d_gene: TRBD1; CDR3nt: TGTGCCAGCAGTTTATTCGGGACAGGGTTAGGTGGCTACACCTTC; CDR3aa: CASSLFGTGLGGYTF
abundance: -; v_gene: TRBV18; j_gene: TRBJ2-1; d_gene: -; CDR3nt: TGTGCCAGCTCAAATCAGCGTTATGAGCAGTTCTTC; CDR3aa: CASSNQRYEQFF
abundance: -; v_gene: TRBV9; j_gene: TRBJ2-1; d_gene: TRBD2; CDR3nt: TGTGCCAGCAGCCCGATCGCGGTAAGCGGGAGTCGGAATGAGCAGTTCTTC; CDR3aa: CASSPIAVSGSRNEQFF
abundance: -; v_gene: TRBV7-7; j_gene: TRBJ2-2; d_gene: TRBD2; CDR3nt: TGTGCTAGCAGCAGTGGTACGGGGGGGAACACCGGGGAGCTGTTTTTT; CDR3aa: CASSSGTGGNTGELFF
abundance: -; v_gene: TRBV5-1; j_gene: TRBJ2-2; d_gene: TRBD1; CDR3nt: TGCGCCAGCAGCCGGGGACAGGGGGAAGTCGGGGAGCTGTTTTTT; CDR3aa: CASSRGQGEVGELFF
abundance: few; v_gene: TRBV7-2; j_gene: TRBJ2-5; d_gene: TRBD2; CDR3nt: TGTGCCAGCAGCTTAGGGGCTAGCGGGGGGGCCTTAGAGACCCAGTACTTC; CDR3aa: CASSLGASGGALETQYF
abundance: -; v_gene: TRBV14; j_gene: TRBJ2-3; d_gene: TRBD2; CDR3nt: TGTGCCAGCAGCCAAGCCGAGGGACTAGCGGGGGGAGATACGCAGTATTTT; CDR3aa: CASSQAEGLAGGDTQYF
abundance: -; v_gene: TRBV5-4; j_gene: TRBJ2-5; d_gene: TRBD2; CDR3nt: TGTGCCAGCAGCCCCAACCTAGCGGGGGGAGAGACCCAGTACTTC; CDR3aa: CASSPNLAGGETQYF
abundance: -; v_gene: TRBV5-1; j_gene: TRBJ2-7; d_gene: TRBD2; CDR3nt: TGCGCCAGCAGCCTTATAGGACTAGCGGGGGGACACGAGCAGTACTTC; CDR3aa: CASSLIGLAGGHEQYF
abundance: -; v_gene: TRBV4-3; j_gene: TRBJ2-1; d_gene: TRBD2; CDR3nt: TGCGCCAGCAGCCAACAAGTCGGTAGCGGGAGCCCCAATGAGCAGTTCTTC; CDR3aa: CASSQQVGSGSPNEQFF
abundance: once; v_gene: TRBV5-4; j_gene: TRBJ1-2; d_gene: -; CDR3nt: TGTGCCAGCAGCTTGGCAGGCAGGGAACGCCTTGGCTACACCTTC; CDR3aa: CASSLAGRERLGYTF
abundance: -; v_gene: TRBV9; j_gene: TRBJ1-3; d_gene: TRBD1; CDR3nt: TGTGCCAGCAGCGTCCTAACAGGGGTCCCTGGAAACACCATATATTTT; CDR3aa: CASSVLTGVPGNTIYF
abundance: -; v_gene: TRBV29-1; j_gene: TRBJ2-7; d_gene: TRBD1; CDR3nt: TGCAGCGTCCGGGACAGAAATGAAGAGCAGTACTTC; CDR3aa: CSVRDRNEEQYF
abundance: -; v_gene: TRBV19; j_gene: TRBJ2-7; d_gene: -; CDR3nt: TGTGCCAGTAGCCGGGAGAGGACAGGCGCCCACGAGCAGTACTTC; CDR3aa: CASSRERTGAHEQYF
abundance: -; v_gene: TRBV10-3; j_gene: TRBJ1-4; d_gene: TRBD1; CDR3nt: TGTGCCATCAGTGAGTCCCACAGGGGGACAACTAATGAAAAACTGTTTTTT; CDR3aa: CAISESHRGTTNEKLFF
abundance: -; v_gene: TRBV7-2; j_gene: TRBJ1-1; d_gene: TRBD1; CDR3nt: TGTGCCAGCAGCTCGACAGGGGGCCTCCCCATGAACACTGAAGCTTTCTTT; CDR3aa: CASSSTGGLPMNTEAFF
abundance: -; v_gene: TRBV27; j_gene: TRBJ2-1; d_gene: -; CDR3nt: TGTGCCAGCAGTTTTAGTACAGCCAATGAGCAGTTCTTC; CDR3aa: CASSFSTANEQFF
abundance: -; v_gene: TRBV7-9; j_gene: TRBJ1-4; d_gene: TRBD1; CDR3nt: TGTGCCAGCAGCTTAGCGCCCGGGACAGATGAAAAACTGTTTTTT; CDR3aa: CASSLAPGTDEKLFF
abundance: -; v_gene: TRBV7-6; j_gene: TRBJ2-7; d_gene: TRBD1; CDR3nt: TGTGCCAGCAGCTCGGGACAGGGTCCGTACGAGCAGTACTTC; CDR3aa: CASSSGQGPYEQYF
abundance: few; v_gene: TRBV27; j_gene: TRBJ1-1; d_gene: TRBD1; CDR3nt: TGTGCCAGTAGGACCAACAGGGGGGGAGGGGCTTTCTTT; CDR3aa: CASRTNRGGGAFF
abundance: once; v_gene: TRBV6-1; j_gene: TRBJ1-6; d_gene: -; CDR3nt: TGTGCCAGCAGACCCAGACAGGTTATTTCACCCCTCCACTTT; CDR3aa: CASRPRQVISPLHF
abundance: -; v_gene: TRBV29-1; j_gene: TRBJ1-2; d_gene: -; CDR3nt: TGCAGCGTTGAGCGGGGGGCGGCGGACTATGGCTACACCTTC; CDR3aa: CSVERGAADYGYTF
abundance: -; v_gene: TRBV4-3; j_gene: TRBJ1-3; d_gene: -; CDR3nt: TGCGCCAGCAGCCAAGGGGGCAGTCGAAACACCATATATTTT; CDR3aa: CASSQGGSRNTIYF
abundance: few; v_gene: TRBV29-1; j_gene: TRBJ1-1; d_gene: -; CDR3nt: TGCAGCGTCTCATGGGGGGGCCCCCGGGAAGCTTTCTTT; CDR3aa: CSVSWGGPREAFF
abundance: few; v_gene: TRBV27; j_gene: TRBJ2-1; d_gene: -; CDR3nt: TGTGCCAGCAGTTTCTCCCCTGGCAGCTACAATGAGCAGTTCTTC; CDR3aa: CASSFSPGSYNEQFF
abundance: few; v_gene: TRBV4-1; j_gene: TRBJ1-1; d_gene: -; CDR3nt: TGCGCCAGCAGCCAATCGGGACTATCGAACACTGAAGCTTTCTTT; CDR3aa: CASSQSGLSNTEAFF
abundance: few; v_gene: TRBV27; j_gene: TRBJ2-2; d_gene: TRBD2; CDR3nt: TGTGCCAGCAGTTCCTACGGGGGGGGAGGATTGAACACCGGGGAGCTGTTTTTT; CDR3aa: CASSSYGGGGLNTGELFF
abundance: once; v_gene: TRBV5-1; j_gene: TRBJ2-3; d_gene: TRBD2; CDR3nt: TGCGCCAGCAGCTGGACTAGCGAAGATACGCAGTATTTT; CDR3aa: CASSWTSEDTQYF
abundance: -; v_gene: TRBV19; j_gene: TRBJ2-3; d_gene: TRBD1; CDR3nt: TGTGCCAGTAGTCCCGGGACAGGGGCGGCAGATACGCAGTATTTT; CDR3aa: CASSPGTGAADTQYF
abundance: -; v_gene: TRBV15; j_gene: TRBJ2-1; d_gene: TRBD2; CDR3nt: TGTGCCACCAGCAGAGACCGGGGGGTTCGTGAGCAGTTCTTC; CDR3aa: CATSRDRGVREQFF
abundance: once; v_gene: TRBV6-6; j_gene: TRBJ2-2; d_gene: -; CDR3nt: TGTGCCAGCAGTAAACTGACGAACACCGGGGAGCTGTTTTTT; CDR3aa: CASSKLTNTGELFF
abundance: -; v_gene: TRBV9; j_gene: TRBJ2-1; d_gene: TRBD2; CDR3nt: TGTGCCAGCAGCGTATGGACTAGCGGGAGCAATGAGCAGTTCTTC; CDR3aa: CASSVWTSGSNEQFF